This paragraph covers one T cell receptor (beta chain) sequence. Its antigen is currently not known. No qualities accompany the bases; no much larger clone lies one base away. The time point label of this sample denotes: baseline before first vaccination. The sample's treatment or condition, from its label and the paper: meningococcal conjugate vaccine given as trial control. Samples from vaccinated people were obtained from the UK trials COV001 and COV002, which included a single-blind randomized controlled phase 2/3 trial of AZD1222 (ChAdOx1 nCoV-19) in healthy adults. For TCRbeta chain sequencing, PBMC samples from trial participants were taken at day 0 and at day 28 after the second dose. V is trimmed back by 6 bases and J by 4 bases, and the junction contains 6 bases that no gene match accounts for. Reading from cysteine to phenylalanine, the CDR3 counts 16 amino acids. Here the CDR3 DNA is all that survives: 48 bases in frame from base 1. The germline V gene (reference sequence) yields LNHDA for CDR1 and SQIVND for CDR2.

The data derive from a study of T cell responses to AZD1222 COVID-19 vaccine (TCRdb year 2021). Some background on the complete study: A total of under 250 trial participants underwent TCR sequencing, of whom roughly 210 had received two doses of AZD1222 and approximately 25 had received two doses of the MenACWY control vaccine. Trial participants were enrolled by age into 18-55, 56-69 and 70-plus year subgroups, with about 150, 28 and 57 TCR-sequenced participants respectively.

The CDR3 regions of human TCRbeta chains were analyzed by immunosequencing. In the original analysis: TCRs in the repertoires were matched against a reference library of SARS-CoV-2-specific TCRs that had been generated with the MIRA antigen-specificity platform. Breadth was defined as the fraction of unique TCRs that were SARS-CoV-2-associated, and depth was defined as the fraction of total T cells that were SARS-CoV-2-associated. Using the MIRA data, each spike-specific TCR was assigned both to the spike region to which the TCR was reactive and to a CD4 or CD8 class. Log10-transformed breadth and depth values were compared by one-way ANOVA with Sidak's multiple comparisons tests. TCRdb's version of the immuneACCESS table is confined to in-frame rearrangements and falls short of the full clone set. An unresolved V gene accounts for under half of the shortfall where checked; the remainder is of unknown origin. The DNA gave D and trimming, while V, J and clone size come from that table. The sample table contains about 150,000 clones; only one count was recorded for around 85% of them. The ten largest clones take up about 5.1% of the sample.

What the study reported, not specific to this receptor: Conclusions about previously exposed vaccinees were limited because only six AZD1222 recipients were SARS-CoV-2 seropositive at baseline. The 56-69-year group was small, and its depth increase did not reach significance, likely because of low power. The whole spike protein was spanned by vaccine-associated CD4 TCRs, and dominant responses were seen in regions 160-218 and 743-854. Participants were mostly white British and included more females than males, and it was suggested by the authors that clonal diversity may have been underestimated. Because no day 14 peak-response samples were available, the repertoires could be characterized only after the peak T cell response. After two AZD1222 doses, both the breadth and the depth of spike-specific TCRs were significantly higher than at day 0 and than in MenACWY recipients. Reportedly, close to half of the unique spike-specific TCRs recognized epitopes lying outside the regions that are mutated in the B.1.351 and B.1.1.7 variants.

The clonotype comes from an adult in good health. The chain is assembled from TRBV19 and TRBJ2-1; 13 bases in the junction line up with TRBD2. This sample comprised peripheral blood, obtained on day 0 of MenACWY control vaccination. The nucleotide sequence reads TGTGCCAGTAGCCTACAACTAGCGGGAGGGTACAATGAGCAGTTCTTC. Its translation reads: CASSLQLAGGYNEQFF.